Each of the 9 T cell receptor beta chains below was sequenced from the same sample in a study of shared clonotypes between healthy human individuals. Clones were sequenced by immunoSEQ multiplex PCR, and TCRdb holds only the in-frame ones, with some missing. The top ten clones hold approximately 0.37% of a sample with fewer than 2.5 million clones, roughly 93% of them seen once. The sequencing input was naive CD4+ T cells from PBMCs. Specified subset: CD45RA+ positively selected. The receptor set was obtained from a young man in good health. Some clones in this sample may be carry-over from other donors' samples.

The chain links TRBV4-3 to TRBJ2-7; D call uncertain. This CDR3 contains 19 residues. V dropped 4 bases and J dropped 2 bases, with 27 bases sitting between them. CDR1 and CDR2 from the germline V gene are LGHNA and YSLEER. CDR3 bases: TGCGCCAGCAGCCCTAGATGGCCCTTCGGTGACGAGCAAACCTACGAGCAGTACTTC. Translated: CASSPRWPFGDEQTYEQYF.

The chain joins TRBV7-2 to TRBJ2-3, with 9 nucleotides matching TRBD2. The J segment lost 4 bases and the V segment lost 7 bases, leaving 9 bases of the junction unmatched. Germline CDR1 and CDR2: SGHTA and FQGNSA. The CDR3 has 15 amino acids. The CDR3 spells CASILIAGAADTQYF. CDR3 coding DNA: TGTGCCAGCATTCTCATAGCGGGAGCTGCAGATACGCAGTATTTT.

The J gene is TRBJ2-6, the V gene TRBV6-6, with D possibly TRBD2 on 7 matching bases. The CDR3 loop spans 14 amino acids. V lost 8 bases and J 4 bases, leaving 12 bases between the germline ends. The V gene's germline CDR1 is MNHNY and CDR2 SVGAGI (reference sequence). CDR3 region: CASAGGAGANVLTF. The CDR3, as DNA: TGTGCCAGCGCTGGGGGGGCAGGGGCCAACGTCCTGACTTTC.

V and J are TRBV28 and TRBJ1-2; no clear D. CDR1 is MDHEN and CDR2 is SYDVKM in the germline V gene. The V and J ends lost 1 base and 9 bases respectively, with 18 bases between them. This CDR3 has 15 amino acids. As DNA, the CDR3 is TGTGCCAGCAGTTTATTGGGCCCCTCCTTGATCCGCTACACCTTC. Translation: CASSLLGPSLIRYTF.

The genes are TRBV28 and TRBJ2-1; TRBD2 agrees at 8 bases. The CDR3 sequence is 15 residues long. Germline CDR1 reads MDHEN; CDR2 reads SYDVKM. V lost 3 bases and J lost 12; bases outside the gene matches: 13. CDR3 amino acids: CASSFTSGGLVRQFF. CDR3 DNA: TGTGCCAGCAGTTTTACTAGCGGAGGTCTTGTTCGGCAGTTCTTC.

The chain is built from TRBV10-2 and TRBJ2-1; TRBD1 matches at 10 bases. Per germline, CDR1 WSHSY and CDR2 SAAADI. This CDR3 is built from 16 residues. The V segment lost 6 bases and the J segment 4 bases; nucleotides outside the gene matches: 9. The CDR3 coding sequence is TGCGCCAGCAGCGAGACAGGGGGCGTAGGGTACAATGAGCAGTTCTTC. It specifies CASSETGGVGYNEQFF.

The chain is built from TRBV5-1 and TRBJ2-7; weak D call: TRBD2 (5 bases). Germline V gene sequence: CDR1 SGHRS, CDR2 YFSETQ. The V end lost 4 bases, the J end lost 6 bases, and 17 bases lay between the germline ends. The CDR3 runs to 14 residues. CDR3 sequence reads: CASSPWGEQLEQYF. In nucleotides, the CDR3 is TGCGCCAGCAGCCCCTGGGGAGAGCAGCTCGAGCAGTACTTC.

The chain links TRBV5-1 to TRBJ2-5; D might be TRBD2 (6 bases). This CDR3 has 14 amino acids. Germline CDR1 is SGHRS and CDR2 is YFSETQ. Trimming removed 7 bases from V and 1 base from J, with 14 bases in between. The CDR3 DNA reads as TGCGCCAGCGGCTCCAGCGGGTTCCAAGAGACCCAGTACTTC. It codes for CASGSSGFQETQYF. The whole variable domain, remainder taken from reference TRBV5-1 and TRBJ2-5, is KAGVTQTPRYLIKTRGQQVTLSCSPISGHRSVSWYQQTPGQGLQFLFEYFSETQRNKGNFPGRFSGRQFSNSRSEMNVSTLELGDSALYLCASGSSGFQETQYFGPGTRLLVL.

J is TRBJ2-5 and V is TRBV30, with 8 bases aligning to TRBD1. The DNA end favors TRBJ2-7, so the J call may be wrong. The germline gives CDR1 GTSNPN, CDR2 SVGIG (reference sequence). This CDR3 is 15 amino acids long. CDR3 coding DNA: TGTGCCTGGAGTGTCTGGACAGGGAAAGCGGACGAGCAGTACTTC. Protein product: CAWSVWTGKADEQYF.